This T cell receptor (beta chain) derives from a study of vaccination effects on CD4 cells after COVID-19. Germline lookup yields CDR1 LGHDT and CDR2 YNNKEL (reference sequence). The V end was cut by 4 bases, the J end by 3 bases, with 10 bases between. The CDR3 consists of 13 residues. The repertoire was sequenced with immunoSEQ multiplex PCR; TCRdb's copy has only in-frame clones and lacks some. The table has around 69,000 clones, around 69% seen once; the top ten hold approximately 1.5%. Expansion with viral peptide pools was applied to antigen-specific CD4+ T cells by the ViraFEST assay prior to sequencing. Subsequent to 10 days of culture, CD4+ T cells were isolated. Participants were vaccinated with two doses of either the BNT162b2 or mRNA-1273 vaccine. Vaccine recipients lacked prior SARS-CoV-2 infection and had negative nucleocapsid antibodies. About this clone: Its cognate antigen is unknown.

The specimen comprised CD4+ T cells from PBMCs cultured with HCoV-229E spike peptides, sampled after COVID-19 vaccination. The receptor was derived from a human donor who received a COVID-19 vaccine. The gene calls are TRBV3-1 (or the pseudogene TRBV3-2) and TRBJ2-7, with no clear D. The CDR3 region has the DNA TGTGCCAGCAGCCCCGGCCCGGGCTACGAGCAGTACGTC. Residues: CASSPGPGYEQYV.